The TCR beta chain described here comes from a study of T cells in Graves' hyperthyroidism and ophthalmopathy. This clonotype was counted at least ten times. Trimming took off 8 bases at V and 4 bases at J, with 14 bases between the two ends. CDR1 is LNHDA, CDR2 SQIVND, per germline (reference sequence). The CDR3 is made up of 13 amino acids. Authors of the study amplified TCR beta CDR3 regions from RNA transcripts. Researchers ran a first-round RT-PCR on the TCR CDR3 using the HTBI primer set. TCRdb reprocessed the multiplex PCR reads via MiXCR and lists one record per CDR3 protein. Of around 340,000 distinct CDR3 sequences detected, about 20% appear once; the ten largest clones hold 45% to 50%.

The receptor was derived from a woman between 50 and 59 years old with Graves' hyperthyroidism. V usage is TRBV19 and J usage is TRBJ1-1, with D maybe TRBD1 (5 bases). The sample comprised blood. The CDR3 region has the DNA TGTGCCAGTTCCTTACCGGGACTCACTGAAGCTTTCTTT. Translation: CASSLPGLTEAFF.